This TCR beta chain was captured in a study of Ad26.COV2.S vaccination and SARS-CoV-2 variants. Study-level findings and limits: From the TCR breadth and depth analyses, total T cell responses may have been underestimated.

The CDR3 loop spans 16 amino acids. Germline-derived CDR1 and CDR2 are LNHNV and YYDKDF (reference sequence). Trimming shortened V by 0 bases and J by 0 bases, and 10 bases separated the two germline ends. Comments on this clone: Its target is unknown.

Data came from immunoSEQ multiplex PCR; TCRdb stores just in-frame clones and leaves some out. The sample lists some 480,000 clones, roughly 87% occurring once. Regarding treatment: about 20 received Ad26.COV2.S at low or high dose, single or two shots; 5 received placebo; per-sample allocation not given. The samples were gathered on day 63 after the first injection of vaccine or placebo. The chain is built from TRBV15 and TRBJ2-3; D possibly uses TRBD1 or TRBD2 (5 bases each). The origin of this receptor is a person between 18 and 60 years old who received the Ad26.COV2.S COVID-19 vaccine or a placebo. The input for sequencing was peripheral blood, taken in a trial of Ad26.COV2.S vaccine versus placebo. CDR3 region: CATSRDRGGSTDTQYF. CDR3 bases: TGTGCCACCAGCAGAGATCGGGGCGGGAGCACAGATACGCAGTATTTT. Full variable domain (rest looked up from reference TRBV15 and TRBJ2-3): DAMVIQNPRYQVTQFGKPVTLSCSQTLNHNVMYWYQQKSSQAPKLLFHYYDKDFNNEADTPDNFQSRRPNTSFCFLDIRSPGLGDTAMYLCATSRDRGGSTDTQYFGPGTRLTVL.